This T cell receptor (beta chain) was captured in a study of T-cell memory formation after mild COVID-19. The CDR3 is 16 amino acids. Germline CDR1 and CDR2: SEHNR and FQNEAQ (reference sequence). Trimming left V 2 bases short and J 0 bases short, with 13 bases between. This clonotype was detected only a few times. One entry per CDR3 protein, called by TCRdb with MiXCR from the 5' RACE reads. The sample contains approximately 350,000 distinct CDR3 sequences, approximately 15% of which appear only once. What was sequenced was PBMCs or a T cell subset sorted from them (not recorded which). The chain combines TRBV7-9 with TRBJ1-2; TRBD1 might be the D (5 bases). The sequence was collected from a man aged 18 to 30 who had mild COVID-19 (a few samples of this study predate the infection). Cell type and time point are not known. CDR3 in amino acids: CASSLTGAHANYGYTF. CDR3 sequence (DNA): TGTGCCAGCAGCTTAACAGGAGCCCACGCTAACTATGGCTACACCTTC.